These 12 T cell receptor beta chains came from one sample sequenced in a study of cytomegalovirus exposure and HLA in healthy donors. The PCR made use of 60 Vbeta and 13 Jbeta primers. Assay: immunoSEQ multiplex PCR; the TCRdb copy retains only in-frame clones and omits some. The sample includes 55,000 to 80,000 clones, 68% seen only once; the top ten take around 2%. The specimen was PBMCs. The receptors shown here come from a woman younger than 45 in good health and CMV-seronegative.

This sequence joins TRBV11-3 and TRBJ2-2, with 9 positions matching TRBD2. Germline lookup yields CDR1 SGHNT and CDR2 YENEEA. This CDR3 spans 16 amino acids. J gave up 4 bases and V 3 bases, and 6 bases lay outside the gene matches. CDR3 region: CASSFSGTSPTGELFF. CDR3 sequence (DNA): TGTGCCAGCAGCTTCTCCGGGACTAGCCCCACCGGGGAGCTGTTTTTT.

This rearrangement joins TRBV7-3 to TRBJ2-1; TRBD2 matches 9 bases. Trimming removed 5 bases from V and 5 bases from J; junction bases left unmatched: 7. The germline V gene encodes CDR1 SGHTA and CDR2 FQGTGA. The CDR3 runs to 15 residues. In DNA, the CDR3 is TGTGCCAGCAGCGCGGGGACTAGCAGGAACAATGAGCAGTTCTTC. Translated: CASSAGTSRNNEQFF.

There are a few counts of this clone. The V gene is TRBV2, the J gene TRBJ1-2; 7 bases agree with TRBD1. CDR3 length: 14 residues. Germline CDR1 reads SNHLY; CDR2 reads FYNNEI. J gave up 1 base and V 6 bases, and 5 bases lay outside the gene matches. The CDR3 nucleotides read TGTGCCAGCAGGGACAGGTTTAATAACTATGGCTACACCTTC. The encoded protein is CASRDRFNNYGYTF. The entire variable domain, with the rest obtained from reference TRBV2 and TRBJ1-2, is as follows: EPEVTQTPSHQVTQMGQEVILRCVPISNHLYFYWYRQILGQKVEFLVSFYNNEISEKSEIFDDQFSVERPDGSNFTLKIRSTKLEDSAMYFCASRDRFNNYGYTFGSGTRLTVV.

This chain connects TRBV5-4 to TRBJ1-2; D is uncertain. Deletions cut 2 bases from V and 8 bases from J, with 10 bases between. The CDR3 has 12 amino acids. CDR1 and CDR2 from the germline V gene are SGHNT and YYREEE (reference sequence). For the CDR3, the DNA is TGTGCCAGCAGCTTACGGCTTAGCGGCTACACCTTC. Translating it yields CASSLRLSGYTF.

This sequence joins TRBV7-2 and TRBJ2-5, with 13 bases matching TRBD2. The ends lost 5 bases at V and 3 bases at J; junction bases unmatched: 3. The CDR3 spans 15 residues. Per germline, CDR1 SGHTA and CDR2 FQGNSA. CDR3 residues: CASSRGTSGEETQYF. The CDR3 nucleotides are TGTGCCAGCAGCCGAGGGACTAGCGGGGAAGAGACCCAGTACTTC.

This chain links TRBV18 with TRBJ2-1; 10 nucleotides align to TRBD2. The junction had 8 bases not matched to a gene; V was cut back by 5 bases and J by 7 bases. The CDR3 has 15 residues. CDR1 is KGHSH, CDR2 LQKENI, per germline. This chain's CDR3 is CASSKSGGAGNEQFF. The CDR3 nucleotides are TGTGCCAGCTCAAAAAGCGGGGGGGCCGGGAATGAGCAGTTCTTC.

The chain employs TRBV28 and TRBJ1-1; 9 bases are shared with TRBD1. The CDR3 loop spans 15 amino acids. Germline CDR1 and CDR2: MDHEN and SYDVKM. The ends lost 2 bases at V and 8 bases at J; junction bases unmatched: 9. The chain's CDR3 is CASSLLGTGRPEAFF. Written as DNA, the CDR3 is TGTGCCAGCAGTTTACTCGGGACAGGGCGGCCCGAAGCTTTCTTT.

V usage is TRBV6-6 and J usage is TRBJ2-1; 7 nucleotides match TRBD1. This CDR3 is built from 12 residues. The germline gives CDR1 MNHNY, CDR2 SVGAGI (reference sequence). V was clipped by 4 bases and J by 12 bases; unmatched bases: 6. For the CDR3, the DNA is TGTGCCAGCAGTTCCGCCCGGGACAGGCAGTTCTTC. Translation: CASSSARDRQFF.

In the case of this clone: A read error may account for a junction end that differs from germline. This sample also contains other DNA sequences that code for the same CDR3. This sequence joins TRBV7-8 and TRBJ2-7; D is perhaps TRBD1 (5 bases). Germline V gives CDR1 SGHVS, CDR2 FQNEAQ. The CDR3 is made up of 13 amino acids. CDR3 DNA sequence: TGTTCCAGCAACCTGGGGCAGGCCTACGAGCAGTACTTC. Translating it yields CSSNLGQAYEQYF.

The rearrangement joins TRBV9 to TRBJ1-6, with D uncertain. Per the germline V gene, CDR1 is SGDLS and CDR2 is YYNGEE. The CDR3 contains 14 residues. With 4 bases removed from V and 10 bases from J, the gap between germline ends came to 15 bases. The CDR3 region is CASSFRPQASPLHF. The CDR3 nucleotides read TGTGCCAGCAGCTTTAGGCCCCAGGCATCACCCCTCCACTTT.

The chain links TRBV7-3 to TRBJ2-1; TRBD2 matches 14 bases. J gave up 12 bases and V 5 bases, and 6 bases lay outside the gene matches. The CDR3 is made up of 14 amino acids. The germline CDR1 and CDR2 sequences are SGHTA and FQGTGA. DNA for the CDR3: TGTGCCAGCAGCCAGACTAGCGGGGGGGCGCGGCAGTTCTTC. It translates to CASSQTSGGARQFF. Full variable domain (rest looked up from reference TRBV7-3 and TRBJ2-1): GAGVSQTPSNKVTEKGKYVELRCDPISGHTALYWYRQSLGQGPEFLIYFQGTGAADDSGLPNDRFFAVRPEGSVSTLKIQRTERGDSAVYLCASSQTSGGARQFFGPGTRLTVL.

V usage is TRBV7-2 and J usage is TRBJ2-7; 10 bases agree with TRBD2. V shed 5 bases and J 2 bases; nucleotides not matched to a gene: 6. This CDR3 contains 15 residues. Looked up from germline, CDR1 is SGHTA and CDR2 is FQGNSA. In DNA, the CDR3 is TGTGCCAGCAGCGGAAGCGGGGGGGGCCCCTACGAGCAGTACTTC. Residues: CASSGSGGGPYEQYF. Full variable domain (rest looked up from reference TRBV7-2 and TRBJ2-7): GAGVSQSPSNKVTEKGKDVELRCDPISGHTALYWYRQSLGQGLEFLIYFQGNSAPDKSGLPSDRFSAERTGGSVSTLTIQRTQQEDSAVYLCASSGSGGGPYEQYFGPGTRLTVT.